The clone carrying this T cell receptor beta chain has more than one count but fewer than ten. Its specificity is unknown. TCRdb redid the calling of the RT-PCR reads with MiXCR, one entry per CDR3 protein. The data show roughly 630,000 distinct CDR3 sequences, 14% seen once. This CDR3 contains 13 residues. CDR1 is ENHRY, CDR2 SYGVKD, per germline. V lost 11 bases, J lost 0 bases, and 13 bases lay in between. This record belongs to a study of response to subunit inactivated influenza vaccine. Whole-study findings and limits: There was a suggestion from the authors that each seasonal influenza vaccination recruits few new T cells.

V gene TRBV10-3 combines with J gene TRBJ1-1; D remains ambiguous. The receptor was isolated from a man aged 45-65 years who received an inactivated influenza vaccine. The sample here was PBMCs from blood, taken around 14 days before vaccination. CDR3 nucleotide sequence: TGTGCCTATCAGGAGGGAATGAACACTGAAGCTTTCTTT. Protein: CAYQEGMNTEAFF.